This T cell receptor (beta chain) was observed in a study of CXCR3-negative and CXCR3-positive naive CD8 T cells. General study findings and limits: Whereas memory cells differed, naive CXCR3-negative and CXCR3-positive cells shared similar TRBV-TRBJ usage. Diversity was high in both naive subsets and much lower in memory cells. TRB CDR3 properties served as the basis for inferring TCR strength, and surface CD5 was comparable between naive subsets.

UMI-labeled 5' RACE TRB cDNA libraries were prepared from the cells. TCRdb reprocessed the 5' RACE reads; each CDR3 protein has one entry and no DNA is given. The table lists roughly 6,900 distinct CDR3 sequences. The CDR3 consists of 15 residues. This clonotype is called medium-sized based on its frequency. Its antigen is unidentified. The chain uses TRBV12-3 or TRBV12-4 and TRBJ2-1; TCRdb's D call, TRBD2, is unchecked because there is no DNA. The sample was naive CXCR3- CD8+ T cells from blood. Sample subset: CD45RO-CCR7+CD27+CD95- naive CD8+ T cells lacking CXCR3 (TNR3-). This receptor was obtained from a human donor in good health. Some clones in this sample may be carry-over from other donors' samples. This CDR3 reads CASRLAGLAYNEQFF.